This is a list of T cell receptor beta chains from one sample in a study of T cell responses to AZD1222 COVID-19 vaccine. The table came from immunoSEQ multiplex PCR; TCRdb's copy has only in-frame clones and leaves some out. This table has more than 85,000 clones, about 86% appearing once. The sample consisted of peripheral blood, taken on day 0 of AZD1222 vaccination. The receptors come from an adult in good health. CDR3s include the opening cysteine and the closing phenylalanine or tryptophan. The D gene is left open where the match is weak. Size is stated for part of the rows, as once, few or many counts, or as a class when the clone is expanded.

cdr3_aa	cdr3_nt	v_call	j_call	d_call	clone_size	cdr3_length
CASRTDTSHSPLHF	TGTGCCAGCAGGACGGACACGTCGCATTCACCCCTCCACTTT	TRBV27	TRBJ1-6	NA	NA	14
CASSFSGGASNEQFF	TGTGCCAGCAGCTTTAGCGGGGGAGCCTCCAATGAGCAGTTCTTC	TRBV7-3	TRBJ2-1	TRBD2	NA	15
CASSTENYGYTF	TGTGCCAGCAGTACAGAAAACTATGGCTACACCTTC	TRBV6-5	TRBJ1-2	NA	NA	12
CASSWDRGSPLHF	TGTGCCAGCAGTTGGGACAGGGGGTCACCCCTCCACTTT	TRBV12-3/TRBV12-4	TRBJ1-6	TRBD1	NA	13
CATSPRSRGYEQYF	TGTGCCACATCCCCCCGGAGCAGGGGTTACGAGCAGTACTTC	TRBV19	TRBJ2-7	NA	NA	14
CSVEVNTGELFF	TGCAGCGTTGAGGTGAACACCGGGGAGCTGTTTTTT	TRBV29-1	TRBJ2-2	NA	NA	12
CASNPGLAGGRTDTQYF	TGTGCCAGCAACCCGGGACTAGCGGGGGGTCGCACAGATACGCAGTATTTT	TRBV5-8	TRBJ2-3	TRBD2	NA	17
CASSQRRGQGTEAFF	TGTGCCAGCAGCCAACGGCGGGGGCAGGGGACTGAAGCTTTCTTT	TRBV16	TRBJ1-1	NA	few	15
CASRSGQGNTEAFF	TGTGCCAGCAGATCTGGACAGGGGAACACTGAAGCTTTCTTT	TRBV28	TRBJ1-1	TRBD1	NA	14
CASSYGLAGGNIQYF	TGTGCCAGCAGCTATGGACTAGCGGGAGGAAACATTCAGTACTTC	TRBV11-2	TRBJ2-4	TRBD2	NA	15
CASSDRGFPNQPQHF	TGTGCCAGCAGTGACAGGGGTTTTCCCAATCAGCCCCAGCATTTT	TRBV2	TRBJ1-5	NA	NA	15
CASSQGPSKLHF	TGTGCCAGCAGCCAAGGTCCCTCTAAGCTCCACTTT	TRBV4-2	TRBJ1-6	NA	NA	12
CASSSQVQEKLFF	TGTGCCAGCAGCTCTCAGGTCCAAGAAAAACTGTTTTTT	TRBV7-9	TRBJ1-4	NA	NA	13
CAWKTFLYGYTF	TGTGCCTGGAAGACCTTCCTCTATGGCTACACCTTC	TRBV30	TRBJ1-2	NA	once	12
CASWSGNSPLHF	TGTGCCAGCTGGTCAGGGAATTCACCCCTCCACTTT	TRBV28	TRBJ1-6	NA	NA	12
CASSMSLNSNQPQHF	TGTGCCAGTAGTATGTCCTTGAATAGCAATCAGCCCCAGCATTTT	TRBV19	TRBJ1-5	NA	NA	15
CAISESRTEAFF	TGTGCCATCAGTGAGTCCAGGACTGAAGCTTTCTTT	TRBV10-3	TRBJ1-1	NA	NA	12
CASRRNTEAFF	TGTGCCAGCAGGCGGAACACTGAAGCTTTCTTT	TRBV6-5	TRBJ1-1	NA	few	11
CASSLPGPWVF	TGTGCCAGCAGTCTCCCCGGTCCTTGGGTCTTC	TRBV27	TRBJ2-1	NA	once	11
CASSLRGGARNTEAFF	TGTGCCAGCAGTTTACGGGGGGGAGCCAGGAACACTGAAGCTTTCTTT	TRBV27	TRBJ1-1	NA	once	16
CASSQQGRNNQPQHF	TGTGCCAGCAGCCAACAAGGACGGAACAATCAGCCCCAGCATTTT	TRBV3-1/TRBV3-2	TRBJ1-5	NA	NA	15
CASSPGLAAGELFF	TGTGCCAGCAGCCCGGGACTAGCAGCCGGGGAGCTGTTTTTT	TRBV7-9	TRBJ2-2	TRBD2	NA	14
CASSHPGLQREQYF	TGTGCCAGCAGCCACCCGGGACTACAGAGAGAGCAGTACTTC	TRBV5-4	TRBJ2-7	TRBD2	NA	14
CASSLMGQGEYEQYF	TGTGCCAGCAGCTTAATGGGACAGGGGGAGTACGAGCAGTACTTC	TRBV11-2	TRBJ2-7	TRBD1	NA	15
CASSLPTGELFF	TGTGCCAGCAGCCTCCCAACCGGGGAGCTGTTTTTT	TRBV3-1/TRBV3-2	TRBJ2-2	NA	NA	12
CASRHLVAGRMGNQPQHF	TGTGCCAGCAGACACCTAGTAGCAGGGAGGATGGGCAATCAGCCCCAGCATTTT	TRBV27	TRBJ1-5	NA	NA	18
CASSLNTKGGGYTF	TGTGCCAGCAGTTTAAATACCAAGGGGGGAGGCTACACCTTC	TRBV28	TRBJ1-2	NA	NA	14
CASSLTGVGTEAFF	TGCGCCAGCAGCTTAACAGGGGTGGGAACTGAAGCTTTCTTT	TRBV5-1	TRBJ1-1	TRBD1	NA	14
CATSRSLDPINTEAFF	TGTGCCACCAGCAGATCCCTGGACCCGATAAACACTGAAGCTTTCTTT	TRBV15	TRBJ1-1	NA	NA	16
CASAMGNTIYF	TGCGCCAGCGCCATGGGGAACACCATATATTTT	TRBV5-1	TRBJ1-3	NA	few	11
CASSWVGRTLIDEQFF	TGTGCCAGCAGTTGGGTCGGGCGGACCCTGATCGATGAGCAGTTCTTC	TRBV6-2/TRBV6-3	TRBJ2-1	NA	NA	16
CASSQALQNYEQYF	TGCGCCAGCAGCCAAGCGTTACAGAACTACGAGCAGTACTTC	TRBV4-3	TRBJ2-7	NA	NA	14
CASSRREGEVEKLFF	TGTGCCAGCAGCCGTCGGGAGGGGGAGGTTGAAAAACTGTTTTTT	TRBV9	TRBJ1-4	NA	once	15
CASRSGTVNTEAFF	TGTGCCAGCAGGTCCGGGACGGTGAACACTGAAGCTTTCTTT	TRBV28	TRBJ1-1	NA	NA	14
CASSERGGSVQNIQYF	TGTGCCAGTAGTGAGCGGGGCGGGAGTGTCCAAAACATTCAGTACTTC	TRBV19	TRBJ2-4	TRBD2	once	16
CASSDQGVEYEQYF	TGTGCCAGCAGTGATCAGGGGGTGGAGTACGAGCAGTACTTC	TRBV2	TRBJ2-7	TRBD1	NA	14
CASSPPGTARKTQYF	TGTGCCAGCAGCCCACCCGGGACGGCCCGCAAGACCCAGTACTTC	TRBV9	TRBJ2-5	NA	few	15
CASSTNIPTEAFF	TGCGCCAGCAGCACAAACATCCCCACTGAAGCTTTCTTT	TRBV5-1	TRBJ1-1	NA	once	13
CASRPDRGTYNSPLHF	TGTGCCAGCAGACCTGACAGGGGAACCTATAATTCACCCCTCCACTTT	TRBV6-4	TRBJ1-6	TRBD1	NA	16
CASSLTTQAFF	TGTGCCAGCAGTTTAACCACCCAAGCTTTCTTT	TRBV12-3/TRBV12-4	TRBJ1-1	NA	NA	11
CASSEGTGNQPQHF	TGTGCCAGCAGTGAGGGGACAGGCAATCAGCCCCAGCATTTT	TRBV2	TRBJ1-5	TRBD1	NA	14
CASSLSRGAGTEAFF	TGTGCCAGCAGTTTATCTCGGGGGGCCGGCACTGAAGCTTTCTTT	TRBV27	TRBJ1-1	NA	NA	15
CASSRQQGSTGELFF	TGTGCCAGTAGCCGACAACAGGGGTCGACCGGGGAGCTGTTTTTT	TRBV19	TRBJ2-2	TRBD1	NA	15
CATRQALYEQYF	TGTGCCACCCGACAGGCCCTCTACGAGCAGTACTTC	TRBV6-5	TRBJ2-7	NA	NA	12
CATSDLWGDEQFF	TGTGCCACCAGTGATTTGTGGGGGGACGAGCAGTTCTTC	TRBV24-1	TRBJ2-1	NA	once	13
CASSLNRGQGAMSQPQHF	TGTGCCAGCAGCCTAAATAGAGGGCAGGGAGCAATGAGTCAGCCCCAGCATTTT	TRBV3-1/TRBV3-2	TRBJ1-5	NA	NA	18
CPPYPRSMNTEAFF	TGTCCACCATACCCCCGGAGTATGAACACTGAAGCTTTCTTT	TRBV3-1/TRBV3-2	TRBJ1-1	NA	NA	14
CASSVELAGENRQFF	TGTGCCAGCAGCGTAGAACTAGCGGGAGAGAATCGGCAGTTCTTC	TRBV9	TRBJ2-1	TRBD2	NA	15
CASSFPRPPYEQYF	TGTGCCAGCAGTTTCCCCAGGCCCCCCTACGAGCAGTACTTC	TRBV28	TRBJ2-7	NA	NA	14
CASSLEASRVDTQYF	TGCGCCAGCAGCTTGGAAGCGTCCCGGGTAGATACGCAGTATTTT	TRBV5-1	TRBJ2-3	NA	NA	15
CASSPRDTSYEQYF	TGTGCCAGCAGCCCACGGGACACCTCCTACGAGCAGTACTTC	TRBV7-3	TRBJ2-7	NA	NA	14
CASTEGGAGQPQHF	TGTGCCAGCACCGAGGGAGGGGCGGGGCAGCCCCAGCATTTT	TRBV6-5	TRBJ1-5	NA	NA	14
CASSLYRDNSPLHF	TGTGCCAGCAGTTTGTACAGGGATAATTCACCCCTCCACTTT	TRBV28	TRBJ1-6	NA	NA	14
CATSDFRAGSNGYTF	TGTGCCACCAGTGATTTCCGCGCAGGGTCTAATGGCTACACCTTC	TRBV24-1	TRBJ1-2	NA	NA	15